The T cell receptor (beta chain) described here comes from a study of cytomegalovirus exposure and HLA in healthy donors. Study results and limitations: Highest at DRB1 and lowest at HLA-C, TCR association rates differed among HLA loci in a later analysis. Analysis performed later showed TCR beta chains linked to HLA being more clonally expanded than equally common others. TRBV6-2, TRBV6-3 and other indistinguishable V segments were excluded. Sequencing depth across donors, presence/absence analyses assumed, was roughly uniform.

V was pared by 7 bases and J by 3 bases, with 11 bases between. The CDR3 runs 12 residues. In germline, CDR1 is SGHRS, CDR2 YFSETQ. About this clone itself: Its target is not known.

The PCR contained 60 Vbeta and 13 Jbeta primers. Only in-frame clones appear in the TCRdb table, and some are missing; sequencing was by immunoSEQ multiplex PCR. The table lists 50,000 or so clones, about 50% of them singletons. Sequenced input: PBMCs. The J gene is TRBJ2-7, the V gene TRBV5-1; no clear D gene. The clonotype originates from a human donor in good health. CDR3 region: CASGYSVYEQYF. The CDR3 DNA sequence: TGCGCCAGCGGTTACTCGGTCTACGAGCAGTACTTC. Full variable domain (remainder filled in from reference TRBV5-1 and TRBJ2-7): KAGVTQTPRYLIKTRGQQVTLSCSPISGHRSVSWYQQTPGQGLQFLFEYFSETQRNKGNFPGRFSGRQFSNSRSEMNVSTLELGDSALYLCASGYSVYEQYFGPGTRLTVT.